This TCR beta chain derives from a study of cytomegalovirus exposure and HLA in healthy donors. At the level of the study: The same platform as the roughly 630 first-cohort repertoires was used for the 110 or so validation repertoires, a later analysis reported.

Comments on this clone: Its antigen is not known.

Only in-frame clones appear in the TCRdb table, and some are missing; sequencing was by immunoSEQ multiplex PCR. The sample consists of roughly 90,000 clones, 75% to 90% of them appearing once. The CDR3 is 17 amino acids. Germline CDR1 reads SNHLY; CDR2 reads FYNNEI. The V end was cut by 5 bases, the J end by 3 bases, with 20 bases between. The study, taken as a whole, reports: A few chains tied to CMV proved CMV antigen-specific in vitro. Rarity held for most TCR sequences, but there were some public TCRs that occurred in many donors.

Sample: PBMCs. This TCR was recovered from a man aged 18 to 29 in good health and CMV-seropositive. This chain joins TRBV2 and TRBJ2-1; D perhaps matches TRBD1 (6 bases). As DNA, the CDR3 is TGTGCCAGCAGTTATCGTGTACCTTGGACAGACTACAATGAGCAGTTCTTC. It yields the protein CASSYRVPWTDYNEQFF.